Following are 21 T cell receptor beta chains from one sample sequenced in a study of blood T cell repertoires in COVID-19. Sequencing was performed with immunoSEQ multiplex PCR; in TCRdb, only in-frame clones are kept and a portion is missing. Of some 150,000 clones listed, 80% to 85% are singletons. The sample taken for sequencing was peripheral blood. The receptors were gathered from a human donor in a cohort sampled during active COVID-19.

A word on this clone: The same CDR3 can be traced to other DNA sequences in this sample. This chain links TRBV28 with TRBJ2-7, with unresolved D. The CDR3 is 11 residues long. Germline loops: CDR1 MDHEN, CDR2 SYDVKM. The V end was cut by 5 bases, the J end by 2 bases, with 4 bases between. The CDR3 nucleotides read TGTGCCAGCAGTCCCGCCTACGAGCAGTACTTC. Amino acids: CASSPAYEQYF.

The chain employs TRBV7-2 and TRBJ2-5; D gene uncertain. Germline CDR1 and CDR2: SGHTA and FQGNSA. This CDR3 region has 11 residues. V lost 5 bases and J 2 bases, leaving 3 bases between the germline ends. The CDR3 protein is CASSEQETQYF. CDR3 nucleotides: TGTGCCAGCAGCGAGCAAGAGACCCAGTACTTC.

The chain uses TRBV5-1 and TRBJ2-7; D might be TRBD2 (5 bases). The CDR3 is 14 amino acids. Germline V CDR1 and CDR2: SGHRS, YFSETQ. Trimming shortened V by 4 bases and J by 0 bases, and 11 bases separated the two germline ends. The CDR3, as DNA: TGCGCCAGCAGCCAGACGGGGAGCTCCTACGAGCAGTACTTC. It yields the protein CASSQTGSSYEQYF.

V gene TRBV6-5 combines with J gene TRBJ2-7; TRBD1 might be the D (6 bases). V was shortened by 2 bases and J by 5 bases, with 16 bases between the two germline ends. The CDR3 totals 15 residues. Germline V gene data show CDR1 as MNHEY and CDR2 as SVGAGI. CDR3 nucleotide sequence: TGTGCCAGCAGTTACCCGGGGCAGGGGTTCAACGAGCAGTACTTC. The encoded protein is CASSYPGQGFNEQYF.

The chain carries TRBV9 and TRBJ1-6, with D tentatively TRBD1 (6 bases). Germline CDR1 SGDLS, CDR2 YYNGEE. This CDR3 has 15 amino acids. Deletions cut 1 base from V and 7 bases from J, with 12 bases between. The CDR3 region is CASSVTTGKNSPLHF. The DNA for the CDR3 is TGTGCCAGCAGCGTAACAACAGGGAAAAATTCACCCCTCCACTTT.

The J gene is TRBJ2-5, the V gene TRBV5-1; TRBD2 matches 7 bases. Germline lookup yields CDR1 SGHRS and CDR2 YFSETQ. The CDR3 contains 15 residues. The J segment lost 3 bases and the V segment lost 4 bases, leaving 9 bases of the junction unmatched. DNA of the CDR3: TGCGCCAGCAGCCCTGGCTCCGGGACTAAAGAGACCCAGTACTTC. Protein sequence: CASSPGSGTKETQYF.

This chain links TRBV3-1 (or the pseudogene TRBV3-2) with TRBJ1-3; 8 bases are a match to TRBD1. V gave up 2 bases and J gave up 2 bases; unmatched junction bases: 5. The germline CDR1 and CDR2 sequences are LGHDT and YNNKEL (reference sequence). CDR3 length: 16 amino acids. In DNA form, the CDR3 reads TGTGCCAGCAGCCAACGCCTACAGGGGGCTGGAAACACCATATATTTT. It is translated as CASSQRLQGAGNTIYF.

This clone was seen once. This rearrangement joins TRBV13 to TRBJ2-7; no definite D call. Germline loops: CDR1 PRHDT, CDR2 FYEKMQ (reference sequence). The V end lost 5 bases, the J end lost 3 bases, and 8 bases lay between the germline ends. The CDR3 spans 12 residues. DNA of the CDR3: TGTGCCAGCAGCCGAACAGACTACGAGCAGTACTTC. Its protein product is CASSRTDYEQYF.

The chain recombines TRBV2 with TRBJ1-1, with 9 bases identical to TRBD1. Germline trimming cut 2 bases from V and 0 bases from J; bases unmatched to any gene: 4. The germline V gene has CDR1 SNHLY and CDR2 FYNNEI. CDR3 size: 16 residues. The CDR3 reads CASSETRTGVNTEAFF. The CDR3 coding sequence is TGTGCCAGCAGTGAAACCCGGACAGGGGTGAACACTGAAGCTTTCTTT.

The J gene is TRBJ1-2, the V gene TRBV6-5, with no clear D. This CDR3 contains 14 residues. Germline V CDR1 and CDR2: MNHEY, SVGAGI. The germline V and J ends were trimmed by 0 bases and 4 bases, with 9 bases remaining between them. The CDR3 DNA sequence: TGTGCCAGCAGTTACTCGAGGGAGTTCTATGGCTACACCTTC. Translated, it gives CASSYSREFYGYTF.

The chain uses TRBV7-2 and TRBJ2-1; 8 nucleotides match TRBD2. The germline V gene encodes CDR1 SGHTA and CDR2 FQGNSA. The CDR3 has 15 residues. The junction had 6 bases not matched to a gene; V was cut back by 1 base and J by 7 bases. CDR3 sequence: CASSLESGGRNEQFF. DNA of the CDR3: TGTGCCAGCAGCTTAGAAAGCGGGGGAAGAAATGAGCAGTTCTTC.

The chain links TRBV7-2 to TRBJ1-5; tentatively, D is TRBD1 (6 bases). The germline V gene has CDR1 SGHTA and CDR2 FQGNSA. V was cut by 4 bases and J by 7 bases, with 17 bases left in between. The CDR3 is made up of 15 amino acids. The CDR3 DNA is TGTGCCAGCAGCTCTCGATTGGGGGCCGGGCAGCCCCAGCATTTT. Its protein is CASSSRLGAGQPQHF.

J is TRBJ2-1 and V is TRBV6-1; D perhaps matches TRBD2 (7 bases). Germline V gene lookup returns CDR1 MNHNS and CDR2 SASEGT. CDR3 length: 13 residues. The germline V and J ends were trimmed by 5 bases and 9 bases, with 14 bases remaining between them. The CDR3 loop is CASSYGGGGEQFF. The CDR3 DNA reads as TGTGCCAGCAGTTATGGAGGGGGGGGTGAGCAGTTCTTC.

DNA of the CDR3: TGTGCCAGCAGCCGGGGACTAGTAGTAACAGATACGCAGTATTTT. Translated: CASSRGLVVTDTQYF. The chain carries TRBV3-1 (or the pseudogene TRBV3-2) and TRBJ2-3; 8 bases align to TRBD2. This CDR3 comprises 15 residues. CDR1 is LGHDT, CDR2 YNNKEL, per germline (reference sequence). V lost 4 bases and J lost 3; bases outside the gene matches: 6.

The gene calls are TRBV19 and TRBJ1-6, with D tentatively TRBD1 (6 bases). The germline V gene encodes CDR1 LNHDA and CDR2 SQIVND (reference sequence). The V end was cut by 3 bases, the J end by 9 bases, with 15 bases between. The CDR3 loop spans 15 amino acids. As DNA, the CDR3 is TGTGCCAGTAGTATTAACAGGGTTCGGGCTTCACCCCTCCACTTT. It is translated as CASSINRVRASPLHF.

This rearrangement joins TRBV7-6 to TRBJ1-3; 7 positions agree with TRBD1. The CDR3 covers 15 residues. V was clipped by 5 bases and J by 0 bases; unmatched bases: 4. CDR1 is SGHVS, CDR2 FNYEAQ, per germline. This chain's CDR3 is CASSRGTASGNTIYF. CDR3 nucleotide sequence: TGTGCCAGCAGCCGAGGGACAGCCTCTGGAAACACCATATATTTT.

This chain's CDR3 is CASSLEWAKETQYF. CDR3 bases: TGTGCCAGCAGCTTGGAATGGGCCAAAGAGACCCAGTACTTC. The chain carries TRBV5-6 and TRBJ2-5; D gene ambiguous. With 0 bases removed from V and 3 bases from J, the gap between germline ends came to 9 bases. Germline loops: CDR1 SGHDT, CDR2 YYEEEE. The CDR3 sequence is 14 residues long.

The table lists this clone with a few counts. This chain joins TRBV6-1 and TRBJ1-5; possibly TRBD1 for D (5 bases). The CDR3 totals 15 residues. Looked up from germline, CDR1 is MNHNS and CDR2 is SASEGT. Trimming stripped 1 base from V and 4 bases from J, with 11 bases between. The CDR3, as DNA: TGTGCCAGCAGTGAAGTAACAGGTTTAAATCAGCCCCAGCATTTT. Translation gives CASSEVTGLNQPQHF.

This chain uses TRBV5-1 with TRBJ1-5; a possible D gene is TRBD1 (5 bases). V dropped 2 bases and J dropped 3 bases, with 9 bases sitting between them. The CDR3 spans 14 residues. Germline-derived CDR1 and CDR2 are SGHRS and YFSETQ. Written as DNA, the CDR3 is TGCGCCAGCAGCTTTGGGGCCTCCAATCAGCCCCAGCATTTT. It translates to CASSFGASNQPQHF.

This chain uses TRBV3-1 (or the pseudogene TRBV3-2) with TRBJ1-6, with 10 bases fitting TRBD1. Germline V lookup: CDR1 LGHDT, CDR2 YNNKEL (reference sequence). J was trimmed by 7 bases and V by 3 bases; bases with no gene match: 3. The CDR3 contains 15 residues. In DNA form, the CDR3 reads TGTGCCAGCAGCCAGGGGACAGGGGAAAATTCACCCCTCCACTTT. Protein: CASSQGTGENSPLHF.

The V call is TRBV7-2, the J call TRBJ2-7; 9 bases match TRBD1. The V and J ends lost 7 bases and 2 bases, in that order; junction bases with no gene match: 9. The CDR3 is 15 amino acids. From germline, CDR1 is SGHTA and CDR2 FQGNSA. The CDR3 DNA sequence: TGTGCCAGCACCCTCGGACAGGGGCAGACCTACGAGCAGTACTTC. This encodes CASTLGQGQTYEQYF.